Shown below are 25 T cell receptor beta chains from a single sample sequenced in a study of neoadjuvant nivolumab and ipilimumab in lung cancer. Repertoires were generated with immunoSEQ multiplex PCR, while TCRdb's copy carries only in-frame clones and drops some. This sample has about 23,000 clones, with 82% found just once. The source was peripheral blood, collected before neoadjuvant nivolumab, alone or with ipilimumab. The receptors were gathered from an adult with non-small cell lung cancer.

V gene TRBV11-3 combines with J gene TRBJ1-5; no reliable D call. The CDR3 is 13 residues long. In germline, CDR1 is SGHNT, CDR2 YENEEA. Trimming removed 4 bases at V and 6 bases at J, with 10 bases between. CDR3 nucleotide sequence: TGTGCCAGCAGCTCCACATATTCTCAGCCCCAGCATTTT. As protein: CASSSTYSQPQHF.

The gene calls are TRBV2 and TRBJ2-1; 10 positions agree with TRBD2. The V segment lost 8 bases and the J segment 6 bases; nucleotides outside the gene matches: 4. The CDR3 has 13 residues. Germline lookup yields CDR1 SNHLY and CDR2 FYNNEI. The CDR3 DNA reads as TGTGCCAGCGCCGGGACTAGCGCCAATGAGCAGTTCTTC. Translated, it gives CASAGTSANEQFF.

The V call is TRBV7-9, the J call TRBJ2-6; D uncertain. The CDR3 contains 13 residues. Trimming left V 4 bases short and J 5 bases short, with 6 bases between. Germline-derived CDR1 and CDR2 are SEHNR and FQNEAQ (reference sequence). The CDR3: CASSWSRANVLTF. CDR3 bases: TGTGCCAGCAGCTGGAGTCGGGCCAACGTCCTGACTTTC.

This clone was seen a few times. This rearrangement joins TRBV5-4 to TRBJ1-2, with 7 bases fitting TRBD1. Per germline, CDR1 SGHNT and CDR2 YYREEE (reference sequence). V lost 0 bases, J lost 7 bases, and 9 bases stayed unmatched. The CDR3 spans 15 residues. In DNA form, the CDR3 reads TGTGCCAGCAGCTTGGTGGGCAGGGGGAAGAGTGGCTACACCTTC. Amino acid sequence: CASSLVGRGKSGYTF. Full variable domain (outside the CDR3, taken from reference TRBV5-4 and TRBJ1-2): ETGVTQSPTHLIKTRGQQVTLRCSSQSGHNTVSWYQQALGQGPQFIFQYYREEENGRGNFPPRFSGLQFPNYSSELNVNALELDDSALYLCASSLVGRGKSGYTFGSGTRLTVV.

The chain is built from TRBV5-1 and TRBJ2-3, with D tentatively TRBD1 (6 bases). The CDR3 extends over 15 amino acids. The V gene lost 2 bases and the J gene lost 1 base, with 11 bases spanning the gap. The germline V gene has CDR1 SGHRS and CDR2 YFSETQ. CDR3 sequence: CASSFPGDGTDTQYF. The CDR3 DNA follows: TGCGCCAGCAGCTTCCCAGGGGACGGCACAGATACGCAGTATTTT.

This rearrangement joins TRBV30 to TRBJ1-1; perhaps TRBD1 as D (6 bases). The CDR3 consists of 14 residues. The ends were cut back, 0 bases at V and 1 base at J, with 9 bases in the middle. Germline loops: CDR1 GTSNPN, CDR2 SVGIG (reference sequence). Written as DNA, the CDR3 is TGTGCCTGGAGTGTCACAGGGACGAACACTGAAGCTTTCTTT. Protein: CAWSVTGTNTEAFF. The whole variable domain, remainder taken from reference TRBV30 and TRBJ1-1, is SQTIHQWPATLVQPVGSPLSLECTVEGTSNPNLYWYRQAAGRGLQLLFYSVGIGQISSEVPQNLSASRPQDRQFILSSKKLLLSDSGFYLCAWSVTGTNTEAFFGQGTRLTVV.

This clone turned up a few times. V and J are TRBV18 and TRBJ2-7; 7 positions agree with TRBD2. Unmatched junction bases numbered 8, after V lost 3 bases and J lost 3 bases. The CDR3 runs to 15 residues. Germline V gives CDR1 KGHSH, CDR2 LQKENI. The CDR3 DNA sequence: TGTGCCAGCTCACCGTCGTTAGCGGGCCTCTACGAGCAGTACTTC. Amino acids: CASSPSLAGLYEQYF. The full variable domain, completed using reference TRBV18 and TRBJ2-7, is NAGVMQNPRHLVRRRGQEARLRCSPMKGHSHVYWYRQLPEEGLKFMVYLQKENIIDESGMPKERFSAEFPKEGPSILRIQQVVRGDSAAYFCASSPSLAGLYEQYFGPGTRLTVT.

The V call is TRBV5-1, the J call TRBJ2-3, with D uncertain. The CDR3 length is 13 residues. V lost 4 bases, J lost 2 bases, and 8 bases lay in between. CDR1 and CDR2 (germline): SGHRS, YFSETQ. The CDR3 loop reads CASSPLVTDTQYF. The CDR3 nucleotides read TGCGCCAGCAGCCCCCTAGTCACAGATACGCAGTATTTT.

The V gene is TRBV29-1, the J gene TRBJ1-3; D unclear. V shed 2 bases and J shed 4 bases, with 3 bases lying between them. CDR3 length equals 11 residues. CDR1 is SQVTM, CDR2 ANQGSEA, per germline. CDR3 DNA sequence: TGCAGCGTTGAACGCGGAAACACCATATATTTT. Its protein product is CSVERGNTIYF.

The chain is built from TRBV4-3 and TRBJ1-4, with D unresolved. With 0 bases removed from V and 8 bases from J, the gap between germline ends came to 13 bases. The CDR3 totals 15 residues. CDR1 is LGHNA and CDR2 is YSLEER in the germline V gene. This CDR3 reads CASSQDGGVGEKLFF. DNA of the CDR3: TGCGCCAGCAGCCAAGATGGAGGTGTAGGAGAAAAACTGTTTTTT.

V and J are TRBV2 and TRBJ1-1; no reliable D call. Trimming shortened V by 0 bases and J by 1 base, and 6 bases separated the two germline ends. This CDR3 contains 14 residues. Germline CDR1 is SNHLY and CDR2 is FYNNEI. CDR3 sequence: CASSEALGNTEAFF. CDR3 sequence (DNA): TGTGCCAGCAGTGAAGCGCTTGGGAACACTGAAGCTTTCTTT.

The chain couples TRBV29-1 to TRBJ1-3; unclear D gene. The germline V and J ends were trimmed by 6 bases and 0 bases, with 12 bases remaining between them. This CDR3 has 14 residues. Germline V gene lookup returns CDR1 SQVTM and CDR2 ANQGSEA. The CDR3 bases are TGCAGCGTAACAAGAGGCGTCTCTGGAAACACCATATATTTT. Translated: CSVTRGVSGNTIYF.

This chain links TRBV11-3 with TRBJ1-5, with 8 bases identical to TRBD1. The germline CDR1 and CDR2 sequences are SGHNT and YENEEA. Trimming removed 5 bases from V and 1 base from J; junction bases left unmatched: 1. The CDR3 sequence is 14 residues long. For the CDR3, the DNA is TGTGCCAGCAGCCGACAGGGGAGCAATCAGCCCCAGCATTTT. This codes for CASSRQGSNQPQHF.

The chain has TRBV18 and TRBJ2-3; the D gene is possibly TRBD2 (5 bases). CDR1 and CDR2 from the germline V gene are KGHSH and LQKENI. Trimming took off 3 bases at V and 3 bases at J, with 10 bases between the two ends. The CDR3 is 14 amino acids. The CDR3 region has the DNA TGTGCCAGCTCACCCCTCGGGGAGACAGATACGCAGTATTTT. Protein: CASSPLGETDTQYF. The complete variable domain, with remaining parts taken from reference TRBV18 and TRBJ2-3, reads NAGVMQNPRHLVRRRGQEARLRCSPMKGHSHVYWYRQLPEEGLKFMVYLQKENIIDESGMPKERFSAEFPKEGPSILRIQQVVRGDSAAYFCASSPLGETDTQYFGPGTRLTVL.

This clone is a singleton in its sample. The chain recombines TRBV5-5 with TRBJ2-1; 11 nucleotides align to TRBD2. Germline loops: CDR1 SGHKS, CDR2 YYEKEE (reference sequence). The CDR3 runs to 15 residues. The V gene end was trimmed by 1 base and the J gene end by 5 bases; junction bases not matched to a gene: 2. CDR3 DNA: TGTGCCAGCAGCTTGACGGGACTAGCGGACAATGAGCAGTTCTTC. This translates into CASSLTGLADNEQFF.

The rearrangement joins TRBV6-1 to TRBJ2-2, with no clear D. The CDR3 spans 16 residues. Germline assignment: CDR1 MNHNS and CDR2 SASEGT. V was pared by 2 bases and J by 0 bases, with 10 bases between. The CDR3 spells CASSEFAGANTGELFF. Written as DNA, the CDR3 is TGTGCCAGCAGTGAATTTGCTGGGGCGAACACCGGGGAGCTGTTTTTT.

In DNA form, the CDR3 reads TGTGCCAGCGGACGTCAGGATACGCAGTATTTT. Translation: CASGRQDTQYF. The gene calls are TRBV6-5 and TRBJ2-3; D is unresolved. The ends were cut back, 8 bases at V and 6 bases at J, with 9 bases in the middle. The V gene's germline CDR1 is MNHEY and CDR2 SVGAGI. CDR3 length: 11 residues.

This chain joins TRBV7-2 and TRBJ2-5; 7 bases match TRBD2. V lost 3 bases and J lost 2; bases outside the gene matches: 3. CDR1 and CDR2 from the germline V gene are SGHTA and FQGNSA. CDR3 length: 14 residues. Here the CDR3 DNA reads TGTGCCAGCAGCTTTCAGCGGGGACAAGAGACCCAGTACTTC. Translation: CASSFQRGQETQYF.

In this sample, this clone turned up once. V usage is TRBV10-3 and J usage is TRBJ2-1; D might be TRBD2 (7 bases). Germline CDR1 ENHRY, CDR2 SYGVKD. Trimming shortened V by 0 bases and J by 2 bases, and 14 bases separated the two germline ends. The CDR3 is 17 residues long. The CDR3 DNA is TGTGCCATCAGTGAGTCGAGGGGGGGAGGTACCTACAATGAGCAGTTCTTC. Amino acids: CAISESRGGGTYNEQFF.

The chain uses TRBV18 and TRBJ2-7; unclear D gene. The CDR3 contains 15 residues. V was shortened by 3 bases and J by 0 bases, with 12 bases between the two germline ends. Germline V lookup: CDR1 KGHSH, CDR2 LQKENI. CDR3 in DNA: TGTGCCAGCTCACCTAGGCAAGCGTCCTCCTACGAGCAGTACTTC. It specifies CASSPRQASSYEQYF.

The CDR3 sequence is CASSQVAGFYNEQFF. CDR3 nucleotides: TGTGCCAGCAGCCAAGTAGCGGGATTCTACAATGAGCAGTTCTTC. The chain carries TRBV14 and TRBJ2-1; 8 bases are a match to TRBD2. Per the germline V gene, CDR1 is SGHDN and CDR2 is FVKESK. The CDR3 totals 15 residues. V was pared by 1 base and J by 3 bases, with 2 bases of the junction left unmatched.

This sequence joins TRBV18 and TRBJ2-1, with 8 bases matching TRBD1. With V trimmed by 3 bases and J by 7 bases, 17 bases remained unmatched. CDR3 length: 18 amino acids. Germline CDR1 KGHSH, CDR2 LQKENI. This chain's CDR3 is CASSPYRSGTGLSNEQFF. The CDR3 DNA reads TGTGCCAGCTCACCCTACAGGTCGGGGACAGGCCTGAGTAATGAGCAGTTCTTC. Complete variable domain (other parts from reference TRBV18 and TRBJ2-1): NAGVMQNPRHLVRRRGQEARLRCSPMKGHSHVYWYRQLPEEGLKFMVYLQKENIIDESGMPKERFSAEFPKEGPSILRIQQVVRGDSAAYFCASSPYRSGTGLSNEQFFGPGTRLTVL.

The chain links TRBV6-5 to TRBJ2-7; 7 nucleotides line up with TRBD1. With V trimmed by 8 bases and J by 6 bases, 10 bases remained unmatched. The CDR3 length is 13 residues. CDR1 and CDR2 (germline): MNHEY, SVGAGI. The CDR3 reads CASSTGILSEQYF. In DNA, the CDR3 is TGTGCCAGCTCGACAGGGATCTTAAGCGAGCAGTACTTC.

V and J are TRBV27 and TRBJ2-7, with D possibly being TRBD2 (5 bases). The CDR3 consists of 14 residues. Per the germline V gene, CDR1 is MNHEY and CDR2 is SMNVEV (reference sequence). V lost 2 bases and J 5 bases, leaving 13 bases between the germline ends. As DNA, the CDR3 is TGTGCCAGCAGTTTAACGAAGCTAGCCGACGAGCAGTACTTC. Its protein product is CASSLTKLADEQYF.

This chain links TRBV4-2 with TRBJ2-5; TRBD2 matches 8 bases. V lost 2 bases, J lost 3 bases, and 5 bases stayed unmatched. Looked up from germline, CDR1 is LGHNA and CDR2 is YNFKEQ. The CDR3 runs 15 residues. CDR3 amino acids: CASSQPGTSEETQYF. In DNA, the CDR3 is TGTGCCAGCAGCCAACCCGGGACTAGTGAAGAGACCCAGTACTTC.